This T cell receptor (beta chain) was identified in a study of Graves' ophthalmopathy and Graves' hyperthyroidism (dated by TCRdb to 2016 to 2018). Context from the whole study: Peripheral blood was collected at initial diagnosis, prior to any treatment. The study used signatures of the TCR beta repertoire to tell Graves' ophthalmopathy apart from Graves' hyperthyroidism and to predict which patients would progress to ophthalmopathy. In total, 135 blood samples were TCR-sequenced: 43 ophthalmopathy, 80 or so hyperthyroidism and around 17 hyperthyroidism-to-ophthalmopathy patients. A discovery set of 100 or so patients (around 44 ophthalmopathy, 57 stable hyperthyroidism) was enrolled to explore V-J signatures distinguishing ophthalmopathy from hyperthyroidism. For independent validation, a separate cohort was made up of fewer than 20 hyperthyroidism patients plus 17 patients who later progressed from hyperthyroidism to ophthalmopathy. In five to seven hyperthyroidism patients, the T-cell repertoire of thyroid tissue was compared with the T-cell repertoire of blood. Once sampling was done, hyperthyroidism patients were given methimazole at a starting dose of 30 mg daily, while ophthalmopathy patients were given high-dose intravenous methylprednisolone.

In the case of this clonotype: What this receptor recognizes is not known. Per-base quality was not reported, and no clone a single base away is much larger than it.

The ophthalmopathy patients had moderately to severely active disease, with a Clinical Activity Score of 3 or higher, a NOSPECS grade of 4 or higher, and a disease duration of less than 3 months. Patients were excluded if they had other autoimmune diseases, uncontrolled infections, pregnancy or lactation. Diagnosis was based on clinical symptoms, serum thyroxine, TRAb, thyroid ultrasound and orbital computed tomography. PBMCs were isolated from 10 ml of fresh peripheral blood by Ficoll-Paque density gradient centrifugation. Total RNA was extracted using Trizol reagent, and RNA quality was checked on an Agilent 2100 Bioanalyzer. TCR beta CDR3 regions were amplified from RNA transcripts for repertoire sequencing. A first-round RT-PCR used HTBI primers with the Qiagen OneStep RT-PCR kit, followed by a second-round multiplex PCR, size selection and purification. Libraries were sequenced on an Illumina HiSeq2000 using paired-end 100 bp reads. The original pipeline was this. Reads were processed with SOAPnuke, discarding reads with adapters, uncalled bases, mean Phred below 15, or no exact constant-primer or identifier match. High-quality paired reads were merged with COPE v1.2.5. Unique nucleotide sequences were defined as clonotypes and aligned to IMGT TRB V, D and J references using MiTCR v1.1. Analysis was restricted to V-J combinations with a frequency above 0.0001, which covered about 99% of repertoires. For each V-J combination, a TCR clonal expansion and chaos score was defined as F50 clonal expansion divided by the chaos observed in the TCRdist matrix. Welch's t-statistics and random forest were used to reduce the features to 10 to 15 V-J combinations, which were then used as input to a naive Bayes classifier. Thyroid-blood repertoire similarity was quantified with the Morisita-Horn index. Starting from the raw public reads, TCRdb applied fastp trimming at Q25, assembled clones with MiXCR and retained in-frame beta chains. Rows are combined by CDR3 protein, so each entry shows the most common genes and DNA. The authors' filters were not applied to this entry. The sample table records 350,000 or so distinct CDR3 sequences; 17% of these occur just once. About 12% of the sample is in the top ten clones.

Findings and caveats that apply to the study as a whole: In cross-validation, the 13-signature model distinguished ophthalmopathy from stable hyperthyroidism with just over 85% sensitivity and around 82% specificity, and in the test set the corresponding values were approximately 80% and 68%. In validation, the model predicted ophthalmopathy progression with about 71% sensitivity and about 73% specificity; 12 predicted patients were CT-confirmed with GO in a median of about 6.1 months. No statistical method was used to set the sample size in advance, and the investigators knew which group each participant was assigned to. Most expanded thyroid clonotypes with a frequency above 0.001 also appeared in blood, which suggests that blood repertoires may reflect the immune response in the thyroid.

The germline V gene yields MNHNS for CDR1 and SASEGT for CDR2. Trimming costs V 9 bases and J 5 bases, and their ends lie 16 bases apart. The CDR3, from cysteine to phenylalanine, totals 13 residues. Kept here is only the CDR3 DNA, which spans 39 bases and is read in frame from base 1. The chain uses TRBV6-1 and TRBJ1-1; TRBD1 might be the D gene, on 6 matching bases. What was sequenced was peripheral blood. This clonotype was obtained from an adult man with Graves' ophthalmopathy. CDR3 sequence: CASHRAIGTEAFF. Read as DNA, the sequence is TGTGCCAGTCACAGGGCCATTGGGACTGAAGCTTTCTTT.